This TCR beta chain is drawn from a study of T cells expressing NK-cell markers. Looking at the study overall: CD3+CD56+NKG2C+, CD3+CD56+NKG2C- and CD3+CD56-NKG2C+ T cells, once sorted, supplied the TCR beta repertoires.

UMI-tagged 5'RACE template switching yielded the TCR beta cDNA. One entry per CDR3 protein, without DNA, is what TCRdb gives after re-calling the 5' RACE reads. The repertoire shows about 180,000 distinct CDR3 sequences; the top ten hold roughly 21%. The length of the CDR3 is 16 residues. Germline CDR1 and CDR2: MNHEY and SVGAGI. The chain joins TRBV6-5 to TRBJ1-6; TCRdb reports TRBD1, a call that lacks DNA to check it against. The TCR originated in a man aged 18-70 years in good health. Sequencing was done on a sample of blood T cells: a sorted CD56 or NKG2C T cell subset, CD4+ or CD8+ T cells, or bulk PBMC T cells (not recorded which). CDR3: CASSWGMRTEDSPLHF.